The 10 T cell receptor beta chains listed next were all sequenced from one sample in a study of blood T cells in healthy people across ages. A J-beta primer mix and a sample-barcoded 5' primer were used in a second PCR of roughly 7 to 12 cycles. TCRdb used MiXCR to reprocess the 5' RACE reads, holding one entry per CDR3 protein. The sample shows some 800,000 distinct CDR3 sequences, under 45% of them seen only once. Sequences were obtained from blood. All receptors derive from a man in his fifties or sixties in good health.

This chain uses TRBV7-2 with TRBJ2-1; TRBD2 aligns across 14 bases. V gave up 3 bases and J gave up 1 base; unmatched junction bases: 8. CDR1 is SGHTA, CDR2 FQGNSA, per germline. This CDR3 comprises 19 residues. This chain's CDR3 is CASSFSLGLAGASYNEQFF. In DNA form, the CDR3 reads TGTGCCAGCAGCTTCTCCCTGGGACTAGCGGGGGCGTCCTACAATGAGCAGTTCTTC.

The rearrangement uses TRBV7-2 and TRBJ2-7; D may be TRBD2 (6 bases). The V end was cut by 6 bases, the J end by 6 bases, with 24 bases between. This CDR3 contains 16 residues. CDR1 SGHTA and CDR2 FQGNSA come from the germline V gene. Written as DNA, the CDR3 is TGTGCCAGCAGTCCTAACGTTGGGGAGGTGCTAGGCGAGCAGTACTTC. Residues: CASSPNVGEVLGEQYF.

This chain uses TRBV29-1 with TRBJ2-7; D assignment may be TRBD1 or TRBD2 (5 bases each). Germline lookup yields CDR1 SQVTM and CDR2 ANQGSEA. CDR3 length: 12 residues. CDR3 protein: CTISGTGNEQYF. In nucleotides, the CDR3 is TGCACCATTAGTGGGACGGGGAATGAGCAGTACTTC.

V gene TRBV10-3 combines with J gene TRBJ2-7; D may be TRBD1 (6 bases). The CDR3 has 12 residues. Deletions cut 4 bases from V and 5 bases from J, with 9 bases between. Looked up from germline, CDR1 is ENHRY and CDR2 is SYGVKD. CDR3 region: CAISVWTDEQYF. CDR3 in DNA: TGTGCCATCAGTGTTTGGACAGACGAGCAGTACTTC.

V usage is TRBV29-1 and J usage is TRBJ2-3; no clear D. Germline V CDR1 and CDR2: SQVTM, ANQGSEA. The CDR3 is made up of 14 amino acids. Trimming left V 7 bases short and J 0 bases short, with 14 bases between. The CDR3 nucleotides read TGCAGCGCCGAACGTAGGCCTAGCACAGATACGCAGTATTTT. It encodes CSAERRPSTDTQYF.

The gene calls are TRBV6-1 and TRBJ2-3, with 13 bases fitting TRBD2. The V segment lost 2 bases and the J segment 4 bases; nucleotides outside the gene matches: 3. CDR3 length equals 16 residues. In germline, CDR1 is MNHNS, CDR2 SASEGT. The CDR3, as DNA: TGTGCCAGCAGTGAAACTAGCGGGGGGGAATCAGATACGCAGTATTTT. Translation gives CASSETSGGESDTQYF.

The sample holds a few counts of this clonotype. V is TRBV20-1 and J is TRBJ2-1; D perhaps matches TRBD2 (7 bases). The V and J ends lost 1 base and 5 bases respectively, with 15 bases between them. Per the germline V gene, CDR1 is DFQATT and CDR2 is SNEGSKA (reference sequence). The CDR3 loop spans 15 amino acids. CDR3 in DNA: TGCAGTGCTAGAGGGGCGGGGGCCTCTAACAATGAGCAGTTCTTC. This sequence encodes CSARGAGASNNEQFF.

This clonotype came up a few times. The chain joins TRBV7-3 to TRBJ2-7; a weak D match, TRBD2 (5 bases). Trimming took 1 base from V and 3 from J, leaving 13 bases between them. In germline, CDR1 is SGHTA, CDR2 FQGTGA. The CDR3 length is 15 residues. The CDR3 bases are TGTGCCAGCAGCTTAAGTTCGGGGTTGGGCTACGAGCAGTACTTC. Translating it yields CASSLSSGLGYEQYF. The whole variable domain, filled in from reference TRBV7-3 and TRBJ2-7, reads GAGVSQTPSNKVTEKGKYVELRCDPISGHTALYWYRQSLGQGPEFLIYFQGTGAADDSGLPNDRFFAVRPEGSVSTLKIQRTERGDSAVYLCASSLSSGLGYEQYFGPGTRLTVT.

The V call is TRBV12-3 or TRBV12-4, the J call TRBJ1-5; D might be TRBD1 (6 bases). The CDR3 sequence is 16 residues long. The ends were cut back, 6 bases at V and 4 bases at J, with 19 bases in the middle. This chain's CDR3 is CASSPRRVQGNQPQHF. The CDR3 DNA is TGTGCCAGCAGCCCTAGGAGGGTACAGGGAAATCAGCCCCAGCATTTT.

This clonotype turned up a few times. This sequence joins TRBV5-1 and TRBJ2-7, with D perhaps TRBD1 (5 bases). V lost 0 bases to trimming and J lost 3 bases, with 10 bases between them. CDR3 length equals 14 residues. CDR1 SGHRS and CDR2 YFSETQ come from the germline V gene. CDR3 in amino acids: CASSLELQGYEQYF. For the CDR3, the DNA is TGCGCCAGCAGCTTGGAGCTTCAGGGCTACGAGCAGTACTTC.